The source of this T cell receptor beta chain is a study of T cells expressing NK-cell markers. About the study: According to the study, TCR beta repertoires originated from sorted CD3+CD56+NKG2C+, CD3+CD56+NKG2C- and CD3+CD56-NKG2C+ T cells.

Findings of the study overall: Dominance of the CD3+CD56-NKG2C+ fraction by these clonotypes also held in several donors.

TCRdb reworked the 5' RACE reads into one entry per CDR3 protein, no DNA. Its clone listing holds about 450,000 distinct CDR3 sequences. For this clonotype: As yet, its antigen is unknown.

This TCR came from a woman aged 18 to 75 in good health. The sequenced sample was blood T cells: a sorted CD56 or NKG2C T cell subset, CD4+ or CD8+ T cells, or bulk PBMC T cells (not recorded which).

The chain's CDR3 is CASSLERRADTQYF. The V and J genes are TRBV7-2 and TRBJ2-3. Per the germline V gene, CDR1 is SGHTA and CDR2 is FQGNSA. The CDR3 is 14 residues long.